This T cell receptor beta chain derives from a study of CD8 T cells in Susac syndrome. Random hexamers were used to reverse transcribe the RNA input (about 0.5 to 1 ug). TCRdb re-analysed the immunoSEQ multiplex PCR reads in MiXCR, keeping a single row per CDR3 protein. Of about 130,000 distinct CDR3 sequences in the sample, around 93% were seen once. Looked up from germline, CDR1 is SGHNT and CDR2 is YYREEE (reference sequence). The germline V and J ends were trimmed by 6 bases and 10 bases, with 23 bases remaining between them. The CDR3 contains 15 residues. Sequencing was done on a sample of CD8+ T cells from PBMCs. This clonotype was sampled from a human donor with Susac syndrome. V is TRBV5-4 and J is TRBJ2-1, with a tentative D call TRBD1 (6 bases). The CDR3 is CASTSLNTGTLEQFF. The CDR3 DNA is TGTGCCAGCACCTCGCTCAATACAGGGACGTTGGAGCAGTTCTTC.